The clone carrying this T cell receptor (beta chain) has ten or more counts. The antigen remains undetermined. As for time point: persistent/refractory GD, antithyroid drugs over 5 years with positive TRAb. Following extraction of RNA from PBMCs, that RNA was used to make the TCR library. Researchers made TCR beta libraries by using iRepertoire HTBI primers and running Arm-PCR on CDR3 regions. TCRdb reprocessed the multiplex PCR reads via MiXCR and lists one record per CDR3 protein. Of about 460,000 distinct CDR3 sequences in the sample, 22% were seen once. The CDR3 is 15 amino acids. Germline V gene sequence: CDR1 SNHLY, CDR2 FYNNEI. With 6 bases clipped from V and 5 bases from J, the junction kept 10 bases outside the gene matches. This sample was included in a study of regulatory T cells in long-lasting Graves disease. About the research overall: By definition, persistent Graves' disease involved antithyroid drugs for over 5 years alongside positive TSH receptor antibodies.

Study results and caveats: Whereas roughly 1,000 public clonotypes were shared by new patients, persistent patients shared more, at about 2,500.

V is TRBV2 and J is TRBJ2-5; 9 positions agree with TRBD1. The receptor was isolated from a female donor with Graves disease. The input for sequencing was peripheral blood mononuclear cells (PBMCs), taken when the disease was refractory, from a patient treated with antithyroid drugs. CDR3 region: CASRAYRGQWETQYF. CDR3 nucleotide sequence: TGTGCCAGCAGAGCATACAGGGGGCAGTGGGAGACCCAGTACTTC.